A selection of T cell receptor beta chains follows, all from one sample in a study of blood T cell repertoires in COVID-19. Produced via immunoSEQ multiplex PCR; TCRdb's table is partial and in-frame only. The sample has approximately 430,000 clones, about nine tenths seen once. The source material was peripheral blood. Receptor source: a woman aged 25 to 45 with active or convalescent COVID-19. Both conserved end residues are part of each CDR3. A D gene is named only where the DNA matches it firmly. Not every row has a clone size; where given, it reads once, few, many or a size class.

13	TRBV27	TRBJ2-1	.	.	TGTGCCAGCAGTCCCACAGGTTACAATGAGCAGTTCTTC	CASSPTGYNEQFF
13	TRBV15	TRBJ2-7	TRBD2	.	TGTGCCACCAGCCGGGACTACACCTACGAGCAGTACTTC	CATSRDYTYEQYF
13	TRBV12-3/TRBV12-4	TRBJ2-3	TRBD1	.	TGTGCCAGCAGTCAATTCGGACAGGGGGGACAGTATTTT	CASSQFGQGGQYF
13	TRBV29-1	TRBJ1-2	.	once	TGCAGCGTTGAAGTAACAGGGCTGAGAGGCTACACCTTC	CSVEVTGLRGYTF
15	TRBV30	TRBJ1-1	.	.	TGTGCCTGGAGTGTGTTGGACAGCTTATACACTGAAGCTTTCTTT	CAWSVLDSLYTEAFF
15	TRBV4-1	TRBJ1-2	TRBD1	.	TGCGCCAGCAGCCACTCCGGGACAGGGTTCGATGGCTACACCTTC	CASSHSGTGFDGYTF
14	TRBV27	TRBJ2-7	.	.	TGTGCCAGCAGTTACCAGGGGCGAACCTACGAGCAGTACTTC	CASSYQGRTYEQYF
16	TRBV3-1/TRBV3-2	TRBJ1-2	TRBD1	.	TGTGCCAGCAGCCGGGGACAGGAGGCCCCAACGCGCGGCTACACCTTC	CASSRGQEAPTRGYTF
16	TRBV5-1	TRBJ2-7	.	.	TGCGCCAGCAGCTTGATTACGGGACAAGCACCCTACGAGCAGTACTTC	CASSLITGQAPYEQYF
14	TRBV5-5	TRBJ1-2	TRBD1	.	TGTGCCAGCAGCCGGGACAGGGTGCTAGAGGGCTACACCTTC	CASSRDRVLEGYTF
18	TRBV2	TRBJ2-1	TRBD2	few	TGTGCCAGCACCTTGGAACTAGCGGGGGGGCAATCCTACAATGAGCAGTTCTTC	CASTLELAGGQSYNEQFF
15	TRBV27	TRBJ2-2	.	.	TGTGCCAGCAGTTTAGGCAGTTACAACGCCGGGGAGCTGTTTTTT	CASSLGSYNAGELFF
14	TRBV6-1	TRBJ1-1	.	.	TGTGCCAGCAGTGATCGGGACATAAACACTGAAGCTTTCTTT	CASSDRDINTEAFF
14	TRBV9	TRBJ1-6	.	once	TGTGCCAGCAGCGTAGCAGGGTTGGATTCACCCCTCCACTTT	CASSVAGLDSPLHF
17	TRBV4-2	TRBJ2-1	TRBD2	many	TGTGCCAGCAGCCAAGAAGGAGCGGGAGGACCCTACAATGAGCAGTTCTTC	CASSQEGAGGPYNEQFF
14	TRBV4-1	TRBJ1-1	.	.	TGCGCCAGCAGCCAAGAATACAGGAACACTGAAGCTTTCTTT	CASSQEYRNTEAFF
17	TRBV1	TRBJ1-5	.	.	TGCACCAGCAGCCAAGATGGGCAGGGAGGGAGCAATCAGCCCCAGCATTTT	CTSSQDGQGGSNQPQHF
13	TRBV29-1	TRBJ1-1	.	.	TGCAGCGTTGCGGGGGGCAGAGGGACTGAAGCTTTCTTT	CSVAGGRGTEAFF
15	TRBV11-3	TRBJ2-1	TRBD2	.	TGTGCCAGCAGCCGTACTAGCGGGAGGGGCTATGAGCAGTTCTTC	CASSRTSGRGYEQFF
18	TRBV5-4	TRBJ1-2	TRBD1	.	TGTGCCAGCAGCTTGATCGGCCCTCCAGGGGGCAAGGACTATGGCTACACCTTC	CASSLIGPPGGKDYGYTF
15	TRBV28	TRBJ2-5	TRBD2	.	TGTGCCAGCAGTTTAGGGCTAGCGGGGGGAGAGACCCAGTACTTC	CASSLGLAGGETQYF
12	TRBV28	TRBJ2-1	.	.	TGTGCCAGCTCCGTTACGGGCAATGAGCAGTTCTTC	CASSVTGNEQFF
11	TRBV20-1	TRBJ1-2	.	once	TGCAGTGCTAGGGGCTTGGATGGCTACACCTTC	CSARGLDGYTF
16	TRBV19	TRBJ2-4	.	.	TGTGCCAGTAGTGTTACAGTTTACCTAGCCAAAAACATTCAGTACTTC	CASSVTVYLAKNIQYF
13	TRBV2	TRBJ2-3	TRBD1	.	TGTGCCAGCGATGGACAGGGGACAGATACGCAGTATTTT	CASDGQGTDTQYF
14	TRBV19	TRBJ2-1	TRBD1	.	TGTGCCAGTAGTATGGGACAGAATATAAATGAGCAGTTCTTC	CASSMGQNINEQFF
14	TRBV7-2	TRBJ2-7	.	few	TGTGCCAGCAGCTTAGCCGGTGCAGGCTACGAGCAGTACTTC	CASSLAGAGYEQYF
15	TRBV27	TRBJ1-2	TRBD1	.	TGTGCCAGCAGTCCGTACAGGGGTATCAACTATGGCTACACCTTC	CASSPYRGINYGYTF
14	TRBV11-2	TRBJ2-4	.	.	TGTGCCAGCAGCCCGGGTGTGGGAGGCCAGATTCAGTACTTC	CASSPGVGGQIQYF
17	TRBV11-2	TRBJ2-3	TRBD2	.	TGTGCCAGCAGCCCTTATCAGACTAGCGGGAGGTCAGATACGCAGTATTTT	CASSPYQTSGRSDTQYF
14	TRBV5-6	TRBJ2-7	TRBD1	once	TGTGCCAGCAGAATGGGACAGGGTTCCTACGAGCAGTACTTC	CASRMGQGSYEQYF
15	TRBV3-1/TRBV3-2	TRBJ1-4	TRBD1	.	TGTGCCAGCAGCCAAGGACAGGGGGCTAATGAAAAACTGTTTTTT	CASSQGQGANEKLFF
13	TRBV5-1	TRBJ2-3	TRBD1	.	TGCGCCAGCAGGGACAGGTACACAGATACGCAGTATTTT	CASRDRYTDTQYF
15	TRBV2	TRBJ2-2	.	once	TGTGCCAGCAGTGAATCAGGGTCGAACACCGGGGAGCTGTTTTTT	CASSESGSNTGELFF
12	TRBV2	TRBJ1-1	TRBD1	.	TGTGCCAGCAGCCGGACAGGTCATGAAGCTTTCTTT	CASSRTGHEAFF
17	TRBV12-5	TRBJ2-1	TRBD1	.	TGTGCTAGTGGTTTGGTACTTGGGACAGGGGATTACAATGAGCAGTTCTTC	CASGLVLGTGDYNEQFF
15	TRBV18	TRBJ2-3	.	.	TGTGCCAGCTCAAACGGCGGGTTAGGGACAGATACGCAGTATTTT	CASSNGGLGTDTQYF
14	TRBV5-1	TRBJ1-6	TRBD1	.	TGCGCCAGCAGCTCGGGACAGTACGATTCACCCCTCCACTTT	CASSSGQYDSPLHF
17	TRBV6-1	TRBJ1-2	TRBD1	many	TGTGCCAGCAGCGAAGGGGACACCGGGACAGGGGGCTGGGGCTACACCTTC	CASSEGDTGTGGWGYTF
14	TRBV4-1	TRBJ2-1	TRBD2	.	TGCGCCAGCAGCCAAGGGCCACTAGCGGGGACGCAGTTCTTC	CASSQGPLAGTQFF
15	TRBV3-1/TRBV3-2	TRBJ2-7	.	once	TGTGCCAGCAGTTCGCTACGGGGGTTCAACTACGAGCAGTACTTC	CASSSLRGFNYEQYF
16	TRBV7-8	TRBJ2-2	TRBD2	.	TGTGCCAGCAGCTGGGCCTCGGGGGGAGGTGTTGGGGAGCTGTTTTTT	CASSWASGGGVGELFF
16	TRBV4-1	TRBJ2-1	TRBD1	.	TGCGCCAGCAGCCACGACCCAGGGGGCGGGGAGGATGAGCAGTTCTTC	CASSHDPGGGEDEQFF
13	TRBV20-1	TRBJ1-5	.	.	TGCAGTGCTAGTCCAGGGATGGGTCAGCCCCAGCATTTT	CSASPGMGQPQHF
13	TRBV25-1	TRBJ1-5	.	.	TGTGCCAGCTCACAGGGAACCAATCAGCCCCAGCATTTT	CASSQGTNQPQHF
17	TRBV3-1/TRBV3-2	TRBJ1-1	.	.	TGTGCCAGCAGCCGAGACGACAGGCTCGGGATGAACACTGAAGCTTTCTTT	CASSRDDRLGMNTEAFF
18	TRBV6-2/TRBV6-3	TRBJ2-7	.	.	TGTGCCAGCAGCCACCGTGCAGGACAATACCGGAGCTCCTACGAGCAGTACTTC	CASSHRAGQYRSSYEQYF
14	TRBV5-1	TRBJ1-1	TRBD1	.	TGCGCCAGCAGCTCGTGGGACAGGGGGACTGAAGCTTTCTTT	CASSSWDRGTEAFF
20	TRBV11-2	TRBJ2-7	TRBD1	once	TGTGCCAGCAGCTTAGAAGGGTTGAACAGCCTGTGGGACAGATACTACGAGCAGTACTTC	CASSLEGLNSLWDRYYEQYF
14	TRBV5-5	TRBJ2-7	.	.	TGTGCCAGCAGCTTGAACAGGTCCTCCTACGAGCAGTACTTC	CASSLNRSSYEQYF
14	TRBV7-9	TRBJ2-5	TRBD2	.	TGTGCCAGCAGCTGGACTAGCGGGCAAGAGACCCAGTACTTC	CASSWTSGQETQYF
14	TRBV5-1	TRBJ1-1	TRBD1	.	TGCGCCAGCACCCTACAGGGGGACGGCACTGAAGCTTTCTTT	CASTLQGDGTEAFF
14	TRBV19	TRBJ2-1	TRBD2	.	TGTGCCAGTAGTAGAGGACTAGATTCCAATGAGCAGTTCTTC	CASSRGLDSNEQFF